One and the same sample provided the 23 T cell receptor beta chains below, sequenced in a study of CD8+CD57+ T cells in acquired aplastic anemia (dated by TCRdb to the late 2010s). The instrument given in TCRdb is Illumina HiSeq 2000. TCR beta VDJ combination and CDR3 sequence profiling used genomic DNA as the template. Through fastp at Q25 and MiXCR, TCRdb rebuilt clones from the public reads, retaining in-frame beta chains. Rows are unified per CDR3 protein, each entry keeping the most common DNA and genes. This sample has some 220,000 distinct CDR3 sequences in its table, and 30% to 40% of those were observed once. The leading ten clones occupy approximately 1.2% of the sample. Sequencing input: sorted CD4+, CD8+, or CD8+CD57+ T cells (not recorded which) from PBMCs. Receptor source: a human donor in good health, serving as a control.

At least ten counts were recorded for this clonotype. The chain employs TRBV19 and TRBJ2-2; 14 bases are a match to TRBD2. This CDR3 contains 16 residues. The germline V gene encodes CDR1 LNHDA and CDR2 SQIVND (reference sequence). With V trimmed by 6 bases and J by 7 bases, 7 bases remained unmatched. CDR3 sequence: CASRAGLAGEDGELFF. The CDR3 DNA reads as TGTGCCAGTAGGGCGGGACTAGCGGGAGAGGACGGGGAGCTGTTTTTT.

This clonotype was detected ten times or more. CDR3 protein: CSPTAHVYQETQYF. In DNA, the CDR3 is TGCAGCCCCACTGCCCATGTGTACCAAGAGACCCAGTACTTC. This chain uses TRBV20-1 with TRBJ2-5; D unresolved. In germline, CDR1 is DFQATT, CDR2 SNEGSKA (reference sequence). This CDR3 has 14 residues.

The rearrangement uses TRBV19 and TRBJ1-5; 10 positions match TRBD1. J was trimmed by 4 bases and V by 4 bases; bases with no gene match: 10. Germline loops: CDR1 LNHDA, CDR2 SQIVND (reference sequence). The CDR3 is made up of 17 amino acids. The CDR3 reads CASSKKRPGQGNQPQHF. CDR3 DNA: TGTGCCAGTAGTAAGAAAAGACCGGGACAGGGGAATCAGCCCCAGCATTTT.

This clonotype was recorded once. The chain couples TRBV10-3 to TRBJ1-6; no firm D call. CDR3 length: 16 residues. CDR1 is ENHRY and CDR2 is SYGVKD in the germline V gene. Trimming stripped 3 bases from V and 6 bases from J, with 15 bases between. The CDR3 protein is CAISDRTGEANSPLHF. The CDR3 nucleotides read TGTGCCATCAGTGACAGGACCGGGGAGGCTAATTCACCCCTCCACTTT.

Many counts were recorded for this clonotype. The V call is TRBV20-1, the J call TRBJ1-6; 12 positions match TRBD1. Germline V CDR1 and CDR2: DFQATT, SNEGSKA (reference sequence). The CDR3 extends over 16 amino acids. With V trimmed by 0 bases and J by 10 bases, 7 bases remained unmatched. The CDR3: CSARELGTGGESPLHF. The CDR3 DNA is TGCAGTGCTAGAGAACTAGGGACAGGGGGCGAATCACCCCTCCACTTT.

This clonotype was observed a few times. This chain connects TRBV3-1 to TRBJ1-4, with D possibly TRBD1 on 5 matching bases. Germline-derived CDR1 and CDR2 are LGHDT and YNNKEL (reference sequence). The V end lost 2 bases, the J end lost 7 bases, and 8 bases lay between the germline ends. This CDR3 is built from 13 residues. The DNA for the CDR3 is TGTGCCAGCAGCCAACAGGGATCTGAAAAACTGTTTTTT. This sequence encodes CASSQQGSEKLFF.

A note on this clonotype: An end of the junction does not agree with germline; a read error may underlie this. The V and J genes are TRBV20-1 and TRBJ2-1; possibly TRBD2 for D (6 bases). CDR1 and CDR2 from the germline V gene are DFQATT and SNEGSKA (reference sequence). This CDR3 has 15 residues. The CDR3 DNA is TGCAGTGCTAGTCGGGACTCTAGCTCCTACAATGGGCAGTTCTTC. It specifies CSASRDSSSYNGQFF.

In regard to this clonotype: An end of the junction differs from the germline gene, which may be a read error. The rearrangement joins TRBV10-2 to TRBJ1-2; TRBD1 agrees at 7 bases. The V gene's germline CDR1 is WSHSY and CDR2 SAAADI. The CDR3 loop spans 15 amino acids. In nucleotides, the CDR3 is TGTGCCAGCAGCCGACAACAACAGGGGAGCTGTGGCTACACCTTC. Its translation is CASSRQQQGSCGYTF.

This clonotype was found many times. The V call is TRBV25-1, the J call TRBJ1-1; D gene ambiguous. The CDR3 extends over 14 amino acids. V lost 3 bases and J lost 1, with 9 bases in between. Germline lookup yields CDR1 MGHDK and CDR2 SYGVNS. The CDR3 DNA reads TGTGCCAGCAGTGAGGTCAGAACGAACACTGAAGCTTTCTTT. Protein sequence: CASSEVRTNTEAFF.

On this clonotype: A much larger clone lies one base from this, so it may be a read error. V and J are TRBV7-6 and TRBJ1-1; no clear D gene. The CDR3 runs 15 residues. Germline V gene data show CDR1 as SGHVS and CDR2 as FNYEAQ. The CDR3 DNA is TGTGCCCGCAGCTTAAATCCTAACATGAACACTGAAGCTTTCTTT. Amino acid sequence: CARSLNPNMNTEAFF.

This clonotype was seen ten or more times. V gene TRBV7-9 combines with J gene TRBJ2-6; 10 bases match TRBD1. V shed 5 bases, J shed 2 bases, and the junction held 3 bases outside the gene matches. The CDR3 sequence is 16 residues long. Looked up from germline, CDR1 is SEHNR and CDR2 is FQNEAQ (reference sequence). The CDR3 coding sequence is TGTGCCAGCAGCACGGACAGGGGGGCTGGGGCCAACGTCCTGACTTTC. Protein: CASSTDRGAGANVLTF.

This clonotype was counted a few times. This sequence joins TRBV18 and TRBJ1-2, with D hard to call. The CDR3 spans 14 residues. Germline CDR1 KGHSH, CDR2 LQKENI. V lost 3 bases and J 0 bases, leaving 8 bases between the germline ends. CDR3 bases: TGTGCCAGCTCACCGGAAAGAGCTAACTATGGCTACACCTTC. Protein product: CASSPERANYGYTF.

On this clonotype itself: The junction differs from germline at one of its ends, possibly a read error. V is TRBV7-3 and J is TRBJ2-3, with 12 bases aligning to TRBD2. The CDR3 is 21 residues long. Per the germline V gene, CDR1 is SGHTA and CDR2 is FQGTGA. The CDR3 DNA is TGTGCCAGCAGCTTAAGGGTTTCTTCCGGTCTAGCGGGAGGGCCGACAGGTACGCAGTATTTT. It is translated as CASSLRVSSGLAGGPTGTQYF.

CDR3 nucleotide sequence: TGTGCCAGCAGTTTAAAGCCCCAAGAGACCCAGTACTTC. As protein: CASSLKPQETQYF. V is TRBV9 and J is TRBJ2-5, with D uncertain. The CDR3 is 13 residues long. With 5 bases removed from V and 1 base from J, the gap between germline ends came to 9 bases. Germline loops: CDR1 SGDLS, CDR2 YYNGEE.

This chain uses TRBV18 with TRBJ1-2; 8 positions match TRBD1. CDR1 KGHSH and CDR2 LQKENI come from the germline V gene. The V gene end was trimmed by 6 bases and the J gene end by 4 bases; junction bases not matched to a gene: 13. This CDR3 is 16 amino acids long. CDR3 nucleotide sequence: TGTGCCAGCTCCGGACAGGGCGCCGCGGGGATCTATGGCTACACCTTC. It is translated as CASSGQGAAGIYGYTF.

The V gene is TRBV24-1, the J gene TRBJ1-2, with TRBD1 matching over 7 bases. CDR3 size: 15 residues. After removal of 2 bases from V and 4 bases from J, the junction contained 6 bases not matched to a gene. Germline values: CDR1 KGHDR, CDR2 SFDVKD. CDR3 DNA sequence: TGTGCCACCAGTGATTCCCGGACAGGAGGCTATGGCTACACCTTC. Translating it yields CATSDSRTGGYGYTF.

This clonotype appeared many times. The chain has TRBV10-1 and TRBJ2-2; the D gene could be TRBD1 or TRBD2 (6 bases each). Germline CDR1 and CDR2: WNHNN and SYGVQD (reference sequence). V lost 3 bases and J lost 1, with 12 bases in between. The length of the CDR3 is 16 residues. The CDR3 reads CASSDFGGKNTGELFF. In nucleotides, the CDR3 is TGCGCCAGCAGTGATTTCGGGGGCAAGAACACCGGGGAGCTGTTTTTT.

The chain uses TRBV15 and TRBJ1-6, with D possibly matching TRBD1 (5 bases). The CDR3 consists of 15 residues. Trimming shortened V by 3 bases and J by 9 bases, and 15 bases separated the two germline ends. Germline CDR1 and CDR2: LNHNV and YYDKDF (reference sequence). The CDR3 bases are TGTGCCACCAGCAGCCCGGGATCTGGGGGTTCACCCCTCCACTTT. Protein product: CATSSPGSGGSPLHF.

The chain combines TRBV29-1 with TRBJ1-2, with D possibly being TRBD1 (5 bases). CDR1 and CDR2 from the germline V gene are SQVTM and ANQGSEA. Trimming cost V 8 bases and J 5 bases, with 21 bases left between them. The CDR3 runs 14 residues. In DNA, the CDR3 is TGCAGCAGTGAAGCGCGGCAGGGTACTTATGGCTACACCTTC. Translated: CSSEARQGTYGYTF. The full variable domain, rest sourced from reference TRBV29-1 and TRBJ1-2, is SAVISQKPSRDICQRGTSLTIQCQVDSQVTMMFWYRQQPGQSLTLIATANQGSEATYESGFVIDKFPISRPNLTFSTLTVSNMSPEDSSIYLCSSEARQGTYGYTFGSGTRLTVV.

The chain is built from TRBV29-1 and TRBJ1-6; 7 bases are shared with TRBD1. With 7 bases clipped from V and 15 bases from J, the junction kept 15 bases outside the gene matches. This CDR3 is 13 amino acids long. CDR1 is SQVTM and CDR2 is ANQGSEA in the germline V gene. For the CDR3, the DNA is TGCAGCGCGACGGACAGGCTCTTAGGAGGCCTCCACTTT. It is translated as CSATDRLLGGLHF.

In this sample, this clonotype turned up many times. The V gene is TRBV5-6, the J gene TRBJ1-5, with no clear D. CDR3 size: 13 residues. The V and J ends lost 2 bases and 2 bases respectively, with 5 bases between them. Germline CDR1 SGHDT, CDR2 YYEEEE. The chain's CDR3 is CASSFTGNQPQHF. CDR3 sequence (DNA): TGTGCCAGCAGCTTCACAGGCAATCAGCCCCAGCATTTT.

There are many counts of this clonotype. The chain uses TRBV29-1 and TRBJ1-4, with D possibly matching TRBD1 (5 bases). This CDR3 has 12 amino acids. The V gene lost 6 bases and the J gene lost 12 bases, with 17 bases spanning the gap. CDR1 is SQVTM and CDR2 is ANQGSEA in the germline V gene. CDR3 in DNA: TGCAGCGTGCCCACTATGGGGGGGGAACTGTTTTTT. Translation: CSVPTMGGELFF.

In this sample, this clonotype turned up a few times. This sequence joins TRBV13 and TRBJ2-5; D ambiguous. This CDR3 is 15 amino acids long. Germline V CDR1 and CDR2: PRHDT, FYEKMQ (reference sequence). With 0 bases removed from V and 1 base from J, the gap between germline ends came to 9 bases. Here the CDR3 DNA reads TGTGCCAGCAGCTTAGGCACGTTCTTCCAAGAGACCCAGTACTTC. It specifies CASSLGTFFQETQYF.